This T cell receptor beta chain originates from a study of blood T cell repertoires in COVID-19. About the research overall: PBMCs, B-cell-depleted T cells, or T cells provided the cDNA or gDNA that made up the material.

As handled by the study authors: From reference gene primer amplification, estimates of nucleated cell counts were derived. The table came from immunoSEQ multiplex PCR; TCRdb's copy has only in-frame clones and leaves some out. V, J and clone size are those of that table, while D and trimming were read from the DNA. The sample has about 120,000 clones, around 81% seen once; the top ten hold about 10%. V lost 4 bases to trimming and J lost 5 bases; unmatched junction nucleotides: 8. Looked up from germline, CDR1 is SEHNR and CDR2 is FQNEAQ (reference sequence). The CDR3 runs to 16 residues. The receptor's source is a human donor in a cohort sampled during active COVID-19. The V call is TRBV7-9, the J call TRBJ2-1, with 10 bases fitting TRBD2. The sequencing input was peripheral blood. The CDR3 DNA sequence: TGTGCCAGCAGCTCGGGTCTAGCGGGGGCCCACAATGAGCAGTTCTTC. Translating gives CASSSGLAGAHNEQFF.